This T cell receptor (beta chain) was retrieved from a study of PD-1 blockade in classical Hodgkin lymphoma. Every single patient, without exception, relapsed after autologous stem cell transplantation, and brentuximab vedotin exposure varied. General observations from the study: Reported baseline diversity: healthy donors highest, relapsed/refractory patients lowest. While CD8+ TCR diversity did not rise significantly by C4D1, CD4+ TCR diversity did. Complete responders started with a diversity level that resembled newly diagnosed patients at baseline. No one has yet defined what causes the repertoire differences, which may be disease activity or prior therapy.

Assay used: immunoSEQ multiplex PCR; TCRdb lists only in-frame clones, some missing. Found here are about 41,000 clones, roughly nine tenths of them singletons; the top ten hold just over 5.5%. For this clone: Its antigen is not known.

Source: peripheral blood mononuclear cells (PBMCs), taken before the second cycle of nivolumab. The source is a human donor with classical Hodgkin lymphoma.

The CDR3: CASSLEWAPNTEAFF. For the CDR3, the DNA is TGTGCCAGCAGTTTAGAATGGGCACCGAACACTGAAGCTTTCTTT. The J gene is TRBJ1-1, the V gene TRBV28; D not certain. In germline, CDR1 is MDHEN, CDR2 SYDVKM. This CDR3 spans 15 amino acids. The V and J ends lost 2 bases and 1 base respectively, with 11 bases between them.